The sequence of this T cell receptor (beta chain) was determined in a study of T cell responses to AZD1222 COVID-19 vaccine. CDR1 and CDR2 (germline): SGHNT, YENEEA. V was shortened by 3 bases and J by 5 bases, with 10 bases between the two germline ends. The CDR3 spans 13 residues. Remarks on this clone: Antigen: not known.

Assay: immunoSEQ multiplex PCR; the TCRdb copy retains only in-frame clones and omits some. Of about 100,000 clones in the sample, 70% to 90% are singletons; the top ten hold 15% to 20%. General study results and limits: Donors, mostly white British, included more females; clonal diversity was possibly underestimated. No repertoire was sampled before or during the peak T cell response, only after it.

This clonotype was sampled from an adult in good health. The genes are TRBV11-3 and TRBJ1-1; D perhaps matches TRBD1 (5 bases). The source was peripheral blood, collected on day 0 of AZD1222 vaccination. In DNA, the CDR3 is TGTGCCAGCAGCTTGGGCAGGGAAACTGAAGCTTTCTTT. This sequence encodes CASSLGRETEAFF.